The 26 T cell receptor beta chains below all came from one sample that was sequenced in a study of T cells in Graves' hyperthyroidism and ophthalmopathy. Amplification yielded TCR beta CDR3 regions, with RNA transcripts as the source. When the TCR CDR3 underwent first-round RT-PCR, the HTBI primer set was used. MiXCR, applied by TCRdb to the multiplex PCR reads, yields one record per CDR3 protein. The data contain about 580,000 distinct CDR3 sequences, approximately 44% of them singletons. Specimen: peripheral blood or thyroid tissue (not recorded which). These receptors all stem from a woman between 18 and 29 years old with Graves' hyperthyroidism.

This clonotype was seen a single time. This may be a read error: a much more frequent sequence differs by one nucleotide. This chain uses TRBV7-9 with TRBJ1-3; 9 nucleotides line up with TRBD1. CDR1 SEHNR and CDR2 FQNEAQ come from the germline V gene (reference sequence). The CDR3 runs 17 residues. CDR3 residues: CANSFGTGFHSGNTIYF. The CDR3 DNA reads as TGTGCCAACAGCTTCGGGACAGGGTTCCACTCTGGAAACACCATATATTTT.

The chain carries TRBV6-5 and TRBJ2-7; maybe TRBD2 (5 bases). The V gene lost 8 bases and the J gene lost 5 bases, with 22 bases spanning the gap. The CDR3 has 15 residues. Looked up from germline, CDR1 is MNHEY and CDR2 is SVGAGI. CDR3 residues: CASSFPAGGRDEQYF. CDR3 sequence (DNA): TGTGCCAGCTCCTTCCCCGCGGGTGGAAGGGACGAGCAGTACTTC.

This clonotype was picked up many times. The chain combines TRBV11-3 with TRBJ1-2, with D perhaps TRBD1 (5 bases). With 5 bases removed from V and 6 bases from J, the gap between germline ends came to 13 bases. Germline CDR1 reads SGHNT; CDR2 reads YENEEA. CDR3 size: 13 residues. DNA for the CDR3: TGTGCCAGCAGCCTGGGACCTCGAGATGGCTACACCTTC. As protein: CASSLGPRDGYTF. The variable domain in full, with the rest retrieved from reference TRBV11-3 and TRBJ1-2, is EAGVVQSPRYKIIEKKQPVAFWCNPISGHNTLYWYLQNLGQGPELLIRYENEEAVDDSQLPKDRFSAERLKGVDSTLKIQPAELGDSAVYLCASSLGPRDGYTFGSGTRLTVV.

The gene calls are TRBV7-9 and TRBJ2-7; possibly TRBD1 for D (6 bases). The V end was cut by 3 bases, the J end by 4 bases, with 13 bases between. The CDR3 totals 14 residues. Germline V lookup: CDR1 SEHNR, CDR2 FQNEAQ (reference sequence). The CDR3 DNA reads TGTGCCAGCAGCTTGGTAGGGACAATTTACGAGCAGTACTTC. Protein sequence: CASSLVGTIYEQYF. The full variable domain, rest sourced from reference TRBV7-9 and TRBJ2-7, is DTGVSQNPRHKITKRGQNVTFRCDPISEHNRLYWYRQTLGQGPEFLTYFQNEAQLEKSRLLSDRFSAERPKGSFSTLEIQRTEQGDSAMYLCASSLVGTIYEQYFGPGTRLTVT.

The rearrangement joins TRBV10-3 to TRBJ1-1; D ambiguous. The germline gives CDR1 ENHRY, CDR2 SYGVKD. V lost 0 bases, J lost 1 base, and 12 bases lay in between. CDR3 length equals 16 residues. The CDR3 loop is CAISESYGLANTEAFF. The CDR3 region has the DNA TGTGCCATCAGTGAGTCGTACGGACTCGCGAACACTGAAGCTTTCTTT.

This clonotype was observed many times. CDR3 bases: TGCAGTGCTAGAGATGTTGACAATCAGCCCCAGCATTTT. Protein sequence: CSARDVDNQPQHF. J is TRBJ1-5 and V is TRBV20-1, with D unresolved. The CDR3 is 13 amino acids. CDR1 and CDR2 (germline): DFQATT, SNEGSKA (reference sequence). V gave up 0 bases and J gave up 3 bases, with 6 bases separating them.

Many counts were recorded for this clonotype. The chain couples TRBV7-8 to TRBJ2-7; TRBD2 aligns across 11 bases. CDR1 and CDR2 from the germline V gene are SGHVS and FQNEAQ. The junction had 1 base not matched to a gene; V was cut back by 0 bases and J by 3 bases. The CDR3 contains 15 residues. The CDR3 DNA reads as TGTGCCAGCAGCTTAGCCCTAGCGGGGGGCTACGAGCAGTACTTC. It codes for CASSLALAGGYEQYF. Drawing the rest from reference TRBV7-8 and TRBJ2-7, the complete variable domain is GAGVSQSPRYKVAKRGQDVALRCDPISGHVSLFWYQQALGQGPEFLTYFQNEAQLDKSGLPSDRFFAERPEGSVSTLKIQRTQQEDSAVYLCASSLALAGGYEQYFGPGTRLTVT.

The rearrangement links TRBV7-2 to TRBJ1-1; D unclear. Germline CDR1 is SGHTA and CDR2 is FQGNSA. V lost 4 bases and J 10 bases, leaving 16 bases between the germline ends. This CDR3 has 13 amino acids. The CDR3 DNA reads TGTGCCAGCAGCTGGATCCAAGGGTTTGGAGCTTTCTTT. Protein sequence: CASSWIQGFGAFF.

On this clonotype: This may be a read error: a much more frequent sequence differs by one nucleotide. This rearrangement joins TRBV5-4 to TRBJ1-6; 7 nucleotides agree with TRBD1. The CDR3 is 15 amino acids. Germline CDR1 SGHNT, CDR2 YYREEE (reference sequence). The CDR3 DNA follows: TGTTCCAGCAGCTCTTATAGGGGGCGGAATTCACCCCTCCACTTT. Its protein product is CSSSSYRGRNSPLHF. The complete variable domain, with remaining parts taken from reference TRBV5-4 and TRBJ1-6, reads ETGVTQSPTHLIKTRGQQVTLRCSSQSGHNTVSWYQQALGQGPQFIFQYYREEENGRGNFPPRFSGLQFPNYSSELNVNALELDDSALYLCSSSSYRGRNSPLHFGNGTRLTVT.

The chain combines TRBV6-2 or TRBV6-3 with TRBJ1-1; no reliable D call. Germline loops: CDR1 MNHEY, CDR2 SVGEGT. The CDR3 length is 14 residues. The V end lost 2 bases, the J end lost 3 bases, and 10 bases lay between the germline ends. This CDR3 reads CASSYRAGDTEAFF. DNA of the CDR3: TGTGCCAGCAGTTACCGGGCCGGGGACACTGAAGCTTTCTTT.

This clonotype was seen ten or more times. The chain joins TRBV29-1 to TRBJ1-5, with D uncertain. The V gene's germline CDR1 is SQVTM and CDR2 ANQGSEA. The CDR3 runs to 13 residues. V was cut by 4 bases and J by 4 bases, with 11 bases left in between. In nucleotides, the CDR3 is TGCAGCGTTGTCGCAGTCCCAAATCAGCCCCAGCATTTT. Its translation: CSVVAVPNQPQHF.

In this sample, this clonotype turned up many times. This sequence joins TRBV19 and TRBJ1-5; D is uncertain. Germline assignment: CDR1 LNHDA and CDR2 SQIVND (reference sequence). The V end was cut by 3 bases, the J end by 2 bases, with 17 bases between. The CDR3 extends over 17 amino acids. The CDR3 region is CASSMVPRVGGNQPQHF. In DNA form, the CDR3 reads TGTGCCAGTAGTATGGTCCCGCGAGTGGGTGGCAATCAGCCCCAGCATTTT.

This clonotype was seen ten or more times. V usage is TRBV2 and J usage is TRBJ2-2; maybe TRBD1 (6 bases). The CDR3 is made up of 12 amino acids. The germline gives CDR1 SNHLY, CDR2 FYNNEI. Trimming took off 5 bases at V and 8 bases at J, with 9 bases between the two ends. DNA for the CDR3: TGTGCCAGCAGTACAAGGGGGGGGGAGCTGTTTTTT. Its protein is CASSTRGGELFF.

This clonotype was seen at least ten times. The CDR3 spells CASSGTGRAGELFF. DNA for the CDR3: TGTGCCAGCAGTGGGACAGGCCGGGCCGGGGAGCTGTTTTTT. V usage is TRBV9 and J usage is TRBJ2-2, with 8 bases matching TRBD1. The ends lost 5 bases at V and 6 bases at J; junction bases unmatched: 6. This CDR3 has 14 amino acids. In germline, CDR1 is SGDLS, CDR2 YYNGEE.

The chain combines TRBV24-1 with TRBJ2-5, with 7 bases aligning to TRBD1. CDR1 KGHDR and CDR2 SFDVKD come from the germline V gene. V trimming: 3 bases; J trimming: 4 bases; junction bases outside the gene matches: 4. CDR3 length equals 14 residues. DNA for the CDR3: TGTGCCACCAGTGATCTGAGGGGGCTAGAGACCCAGTACTTC. Its protein product is CATSDLRGLETQYF.

This clonotype was detected many times. The CDR3 is CASSYSMTGGYEQYF. CDR3 sequence (DNA): TGTGCCAGCAGTTACTCGATGACAGGGGGCTACGAGCAGTACTTC. The rearrangement links TRBV6-2 or TRBV6-3 to TRBJ2-7; TRBD1 aligns across 9 bases. The junction had 3 bases not matched to a gene; V was cut back by 0 bases and J by 3 bases. CDR1 is MNHEY, CDR2 SVGEGT, per germline. The CDR3 has 15 residues.

The rearrangement joins TRBV29-1 to TRBJ2-4, with D unresolved. The germline V and J ends were trimmed by 7 bases and 7 bases, with 26 bases remaining between them. This CDR3 comprises 16 residues. The V gene's germline CDR1 is SQVTM and CDR2 ANQGSEA. DNA for the CDR3: TGCAGCGCCAACACCCAAACAGTGGGCCGTGGGAACATTCAGTACTTC. This codes for CSANTQTVGRGNIQYF. The variable domain in full, completed from reference TRBV29-1 and TRBJ2-4, reads SAVISQKPSRDICQRGTSLTIQCQVDSQVTMMFWYRQQPGQSLTLIATANQGSEATYESGFVIDKFPISRPNLTFSTLTVSNMSPEDSSIYLCSANTQTVGRGNIQYFGAGTRLSVL.

V usage is TRBV5-8 and J usage is TRBJ1-3; D is undetermined. In germline, CDR1 is SGHTS, CDR2 YDEGEE. Trimming cost V 4 bases and J 0 bases, with 14 bases left between them. The CDR3 runs to 16 residues. The CDR3 is CASSPRGRSSGNTIYF. CDR3 nucleotide sequence: TGTGCCAGCAGCCCCCGTGGCAGGTCCTCTGGAAACACCATATATTTT.

A remark on this clonotype: An end of the junction differs from the germline gene, which may be a read error. This chain joins TRBV7-3 and TRBJ2-2; D unresolved. Germline V CDR1 and CDR2: SGHTA, FQGTGA. CDR3 length: 13 amino acids. The DNA for the CDR3 is TGCGCCAGCAGCCAAGACCCTAAAGGGGAGCTGTTTTTT. Translated, it gives CASSQDPKGELFF.

This clonotype was seen ten or more times. The chain employs TRBV20-1 and TRBJ1-4; 9 bases agree with TRBD1. Germline CDR1 reads DFQATT; CDR2 reads SNEGSKA (reference sequence). CDR3 length: 12 residues. Here the CDR3 reads CSVRTGEEKLFF. The CDR3 region has the DNA TGCAGCGTGAGGACAGGGGAGGAAAAACTGTTTTTT.

This clonotype was seen at least ten times. V and J are TRBV7-9 and TRBJ1-1; D not certain. CDR1 and CDR2 from the germline V gene are SEHNR and FQNEAQ (reference sequence). V dropped 0 bases and J dropped 10 bases, with 3 bases sitting between them. CDR3 length: 10 amino acids. CDR3 coding DNA: TGTGCCAGCAGCTTAGCGCTAGCTTTCTTT. Its protein is CASSLALAFF. Full variable domain (outside the CDR3, taken from reference TRBV7-9 and TRBJ1-1): DTGVSQNPRHKITKRGQNVTFRCDPISEHNRLYWYRQTLGQGPEFLTYFQNEAQLEKSRLLSDRFSAERPKGSFSTLEIQRTEQGDSAMYLCASSLALAFFGQGTRLTVV.

This chain links TRBV27 with TRBJ1-1; 11 nucleotides line up with TRBD1. J lost 5 bases, V lost 5 bases, and 7 bases had no gene match. The CDR3 is made up of 15 amino acids. Per the germline V gene, CDR1 is MNHEY and CDR2 is SMNVEV (reference sequence). CDR3 DNA: TGTGCCAGCAGTCAGGGACAGGGGGGATGGACTGAAGCTTTCTTT. Translation: CASSQGQGGWTEAFF.

The V and J genes are TRBV29-1 and TRBJ1-1, with unresolved D. The CDR3 runs to 14 residues. Germline V gene lookup returns CDR1 SQVTM and CDR2 ANQGSEA. Trimming stripped 5 bases from V and 0 bases from J, with 13 bases between. CDR3 protein: CSVNSPGMNTEAFF. The DNA for the CDR3 is TGCAGCGTTAATTCTCCGGGTATGAACACTGAAGCTTTCTTT.

The rearrangement links TRBV20-1 to TRBJ1-6, with 9 nucleotides matching TRBD1. Germline loops: CDR1 DFQATT, CDR2 SNEGSKA (reference sequence). The CDR3 covers 15 residues. V was clipped by 2 bases and J by 9 bases; unmatched bases: 8. The CDR3 sequence: CSARPTGTGSSPLHF. The CDR3 nucleotides read TGCAGTGCTAGACCGACCGGGACAGGGAGTTCACCCCTCCACTTT.

The chain carries TRBV6-4 and TRBJ1-3, with D unresolved. V shed 2 bases and J shed 10 bases, with 9 bases lying between them. There are 12 residues in the CDR3. The germline CDR1 and CDR2 sequences are MRHNA and SNTAGT. CDR3: CASSDRRETIYF. CDR3 nucleotide sequence: TGTGCCAGCAGTGACCGACGGGAAACCATATATTTT.

The J gene is TRBJ1-2, the V gene TRBV24-1, with D perhaps TRBD1 (5 bases). Trimming removed 2 bases at V and 8 bases at J, with 26 bases between. This CDR3 region has 18 residues. Germline-derived CDR1 and CDR2 are KGHDR and SFDVKD. DNA of the CDR3: TGTGCCACCAGTGATTCATTCGGGACGATAAGAGCGTCTCACGGCTACACCTTC. Encoded protein: CATSDSFGTIRASHGYTF.